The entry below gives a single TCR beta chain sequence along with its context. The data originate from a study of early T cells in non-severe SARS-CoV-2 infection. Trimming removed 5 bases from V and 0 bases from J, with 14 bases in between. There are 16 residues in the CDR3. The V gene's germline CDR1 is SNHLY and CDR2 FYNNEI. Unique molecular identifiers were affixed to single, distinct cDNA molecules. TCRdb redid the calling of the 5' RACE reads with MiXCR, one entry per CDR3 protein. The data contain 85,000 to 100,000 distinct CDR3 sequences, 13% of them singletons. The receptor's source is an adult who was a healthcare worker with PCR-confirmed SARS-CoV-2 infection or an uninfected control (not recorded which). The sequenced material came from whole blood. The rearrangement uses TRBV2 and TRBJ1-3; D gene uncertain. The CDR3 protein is CASSPICGRSGNTIYF. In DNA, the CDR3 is TGTGCCAGCAGTCCTATATGCGGGCGCTCTGGAAACACCATATATTTT.